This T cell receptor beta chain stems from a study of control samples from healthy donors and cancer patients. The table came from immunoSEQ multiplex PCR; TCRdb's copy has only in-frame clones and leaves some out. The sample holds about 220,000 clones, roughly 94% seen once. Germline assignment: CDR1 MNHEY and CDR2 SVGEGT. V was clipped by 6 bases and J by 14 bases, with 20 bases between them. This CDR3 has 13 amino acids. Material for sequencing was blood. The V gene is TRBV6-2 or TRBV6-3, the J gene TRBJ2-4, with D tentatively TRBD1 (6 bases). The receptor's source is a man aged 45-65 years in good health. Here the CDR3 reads CASSRTLQGLEYF. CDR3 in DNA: TGTGCCAGCAGCAGAACCTTACAGGGTCTGGAGTACTTC.